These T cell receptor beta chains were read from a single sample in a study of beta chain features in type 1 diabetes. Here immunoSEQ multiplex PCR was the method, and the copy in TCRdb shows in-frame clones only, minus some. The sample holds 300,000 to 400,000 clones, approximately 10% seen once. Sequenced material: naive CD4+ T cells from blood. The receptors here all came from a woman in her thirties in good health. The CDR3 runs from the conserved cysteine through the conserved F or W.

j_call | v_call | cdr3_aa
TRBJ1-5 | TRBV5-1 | CASSPGTGNQPQHF
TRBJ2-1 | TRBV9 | CASSVSGLAGGNNEQFF
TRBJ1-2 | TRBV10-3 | CAIRPTNTGKGYTF
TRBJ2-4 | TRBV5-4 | CASSLGAGKNIQYF
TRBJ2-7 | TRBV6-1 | CASIRRSGSIDEQYF
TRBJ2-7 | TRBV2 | CASVDRQGTEQYF
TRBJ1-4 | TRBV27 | CASSSGTARSEKLFF
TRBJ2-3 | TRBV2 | CASSDVTAPSTDTQYF
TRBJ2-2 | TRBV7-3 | CASSPTTSGELFF
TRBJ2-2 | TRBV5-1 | CASSLSSTGPTGELFF
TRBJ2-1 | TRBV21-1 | CASSVTSGDRSSYNEQFF
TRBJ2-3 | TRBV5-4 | CASSSGERNTQYF
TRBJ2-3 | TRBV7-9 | CASSQRRAALFTDTQYF
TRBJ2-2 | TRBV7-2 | CASRHAGRRRTGELFF
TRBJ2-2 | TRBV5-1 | CASSLALRQGVTGELFF
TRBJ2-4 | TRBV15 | CATSGGLAGVVAKNIQYF
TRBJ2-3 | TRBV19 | CASSIQAGGTDTQYF
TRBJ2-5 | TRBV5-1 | CASSILTSGGPGETQYF
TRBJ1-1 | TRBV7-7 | CASSFNRNTEAFF
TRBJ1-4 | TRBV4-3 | CASSQDVGHLEKLFF
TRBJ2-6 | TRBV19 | CASSSGTEVSGANVLTF
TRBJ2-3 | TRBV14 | CASSRTSVRTDTQYF
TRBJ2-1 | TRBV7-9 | CASSPGLAGDLEQFF
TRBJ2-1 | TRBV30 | CAWSGGALSYNEQFF
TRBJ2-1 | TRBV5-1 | CASSLVSGSYNEQFF
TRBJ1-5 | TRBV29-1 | CSVEDRGRADRVGNQPQHF
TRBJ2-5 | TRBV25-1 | CASQRSGLTETQYF
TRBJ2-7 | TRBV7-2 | CASSFGGLPTYEQYF
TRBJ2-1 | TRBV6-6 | CASSYSSGRFGNEQFF
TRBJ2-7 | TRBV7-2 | CASSTNPGLAGEEQYF
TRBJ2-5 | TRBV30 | CAWTGGAETQYF
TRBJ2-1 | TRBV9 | CASSPSSGSYNEQFF
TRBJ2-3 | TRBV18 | CASSPPGGPWDTQYF
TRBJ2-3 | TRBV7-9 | CASSLGLLDTQYF
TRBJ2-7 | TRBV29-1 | CSVPRTGGHHEQYF
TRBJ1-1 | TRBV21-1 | CASQNGEETEAFF
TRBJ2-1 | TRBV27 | CASSLGTTGGTREQFF
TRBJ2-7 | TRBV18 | CASSPPTGHSSYEQYF
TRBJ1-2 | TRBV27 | CASSLSRVNYGYTF
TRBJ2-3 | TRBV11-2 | CASSLDLAGGTDTQYF
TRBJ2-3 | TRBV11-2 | CASSSLTSSPSTDTQYF
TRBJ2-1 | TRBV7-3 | CASSLFSVGGARNEQFF
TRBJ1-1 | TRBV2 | CASSDALMNTEAFF
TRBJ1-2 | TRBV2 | CASSEDSTVYGYTF
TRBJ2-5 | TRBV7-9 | CASSPTPTGMQETQYF
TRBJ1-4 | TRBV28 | CASSFPGTGEKLFF
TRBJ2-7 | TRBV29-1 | CSVAPRQATYEQYF
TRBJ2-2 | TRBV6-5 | CASQRGLTGELFF
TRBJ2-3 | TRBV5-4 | CASRIGWDRGNTQYF
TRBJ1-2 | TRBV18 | CASSPFFERIEGRGGYTF
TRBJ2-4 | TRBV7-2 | CASSLGPAKNIQYF